This TCR beta chain was profiled in a study of T cell clones after liver transplantation. Study-level information: Post-transplant blood was tracked for graft-donor-reactive T cell clones identified in a pre-transplant mixed lymphocyte reaction. Third-party-reactive TCRbeta sequences from pre-transplant mixed lymphocyte reactions served as antigen-independent comparators. Blood was drawn pre-transplant, before withdrawal, and after full or failed withdrawal.

The assay was immunoSEQ multiplex PCR, and TCRdb's table has in-frame clones only and misses some. The data hold about 75,000 clones, with less than 90% observed a single time. V lost 0 bases, J lost 5 bases, and 11 bases lay in between. Germline CDR1 SGHNT, CDR2 YYREEE (reference sequence). The CDR3 totals 14 residues. The V and J genes are TRBV5-4 and TRBJ2-5; possibly TRBD2 for D (5 bases). The sequences come from CD4+ T cells from blood, collected about 50 months after liver transplant. The TCR was taken from a human patient who received a liver transplant. Part of the T cells may come from the graft donor. The CDR3 region has the DNA TGTGCCAGCAGCTTGGCCGGGGTGGGGGAGACCCAGTACTTC. This translates into CASSLAGVGETQYF.